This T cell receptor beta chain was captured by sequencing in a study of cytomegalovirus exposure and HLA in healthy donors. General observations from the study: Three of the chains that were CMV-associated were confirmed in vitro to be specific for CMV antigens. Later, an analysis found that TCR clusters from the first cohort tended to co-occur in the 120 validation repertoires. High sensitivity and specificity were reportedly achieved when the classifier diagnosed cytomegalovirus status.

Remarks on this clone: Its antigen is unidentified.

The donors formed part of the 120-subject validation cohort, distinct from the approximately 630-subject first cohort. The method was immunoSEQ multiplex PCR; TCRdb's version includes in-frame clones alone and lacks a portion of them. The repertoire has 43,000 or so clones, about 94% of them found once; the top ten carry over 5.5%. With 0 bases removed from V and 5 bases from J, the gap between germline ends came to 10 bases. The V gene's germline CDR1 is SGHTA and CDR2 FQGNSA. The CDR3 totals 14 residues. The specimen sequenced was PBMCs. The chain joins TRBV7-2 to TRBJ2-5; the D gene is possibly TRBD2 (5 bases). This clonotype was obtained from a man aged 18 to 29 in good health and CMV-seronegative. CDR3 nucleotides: TGTGCCAGCAGCTTAGCCGCGGGCCGGGAGACCCAGTACTTC. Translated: CASSLAAGRETQYF. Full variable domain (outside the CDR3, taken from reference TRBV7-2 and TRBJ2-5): GAGVSQSPSNKVTEKGKDVELRCDPISGHTALYWYRQSLGQGLEFLIYFQGNSAPDKSGLPSDRFSAERTGGSVSTLTIQRTQQEDSAVYLCASSLAAGRETQYFGPGTRLLVL.